This T cell receptor (beta chain) derives from a study of T cell responses to AZD1222 COVID-19 vaccine. Study results and caveats: Only five to seven individuals given AZD1222 were seropositive at baseline.

This clone was seen once. The target antigen is unknown. Sequencing was performed with immunoSEQ multiplex PCR; in TCRdb, only in-frame clones are kept and a portion is missing. The table lists 180,000 or so clones, just over 90% of them singletons. The germline V gene has CDR1 LGHNA and CDR2 YSLEER. The CDR3 contains 15 residues. V lost 0 bases, J lost 6 bases, and 12 bases lay in between. This material consisted of peripheral blood, taken 28 days after the second AZD1222 dose. This chain uses TRBV4-3 with TRBJ2-1, with D tentatively TRBD1 or TRBD2 (5 bases each). The receptor's source is an adult who received the AZD1222 COVID-19 vaccine. The CDR3 loop is CASSQDLGGGNEQFF. The CDR3 coding sequence is TGCGCCAGCAGCCAAGATCTTGGTGGGGGCAATGAGCAGTTCTTC.